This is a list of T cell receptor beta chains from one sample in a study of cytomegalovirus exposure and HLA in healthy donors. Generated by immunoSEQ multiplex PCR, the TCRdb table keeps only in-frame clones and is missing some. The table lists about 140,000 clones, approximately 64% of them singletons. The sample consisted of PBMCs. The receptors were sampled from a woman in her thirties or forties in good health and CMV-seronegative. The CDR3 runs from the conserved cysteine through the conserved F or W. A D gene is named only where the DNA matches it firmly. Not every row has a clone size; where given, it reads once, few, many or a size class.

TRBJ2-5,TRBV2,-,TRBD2,TGTGCCAGCAGCCCGGGGGGAGGGGCCCCCCGGGAGACCCAGTACTTC,CASSPGGGAPRETQYF
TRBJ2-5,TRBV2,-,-,TGTGCCAGCAGTCCCGGGACACCCGAGACCCAGTACTTC,CASSPGTPETQYF
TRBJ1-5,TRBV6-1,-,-,TGTGCCAGCAGTGAAGCAAGGGGTGAGGGCAATCAGCCCCAGCATTTT,CASSEARGEGNQPQHF
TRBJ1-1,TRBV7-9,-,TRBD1,TGTGCCAGCAGCCGGGACAGCGGCACTGAAGCTTTCTTT,CASSRDSGTEAFF
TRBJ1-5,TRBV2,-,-,TGTGCCAGCAGTGGAGGGAACGGCAATCAGCCCCAGCATTTT,CASSGGNGNQPQHF
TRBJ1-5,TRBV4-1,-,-,TGCGCCAGCAGCCAAGATCACGGTTCCTATCAGCCCCAGCATTTT,CASSQDHGSYQPQHF
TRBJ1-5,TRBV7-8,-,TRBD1,TGTGCCAGCAGCTTAAGGGACAGGGGCAATCAGCCCCAGCATTTT,CASSLRDRGNQPQHF
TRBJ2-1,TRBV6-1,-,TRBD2,TGTGCCAGCAGAGCTAGCGGGCGCTCTTACAATGAGCAGTTCTTC,CASRASGRSYNEQFF
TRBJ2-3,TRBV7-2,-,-,TGTGCCAGCAGCCAGGAAGATACGCAGTATTTT,CASSQEDTQYF
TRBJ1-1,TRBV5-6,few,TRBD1,TGTGCCAGCAGCGGGGGACAGGGCATTCTCACTGAAGCTTTCTTT,CASSGGQGILTEAFF
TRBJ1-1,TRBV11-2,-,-,TGTGCCAGCAGCTTGGGCTACTACAGGGCTGGGCACACTGAAGCTTTCTTT,CASSLGYYRAGHTEAFF
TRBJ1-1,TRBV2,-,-,TGTGCCATCCCGACAGGAGGGAACACTGAAGCTTTCTTT,CAIPTGGNTEAFF
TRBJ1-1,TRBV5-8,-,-,TGTGCCAGCAGCTTGGATGGTCGGACTGAAGCTTTCTTT,CASSLDGRTEAFF
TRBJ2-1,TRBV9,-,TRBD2,TGTGCCAGCAGCTTGACTAGCGGGGGCCCAAGCTCCTACAATGAGCAGTTCTTC,CASSLTSGGPSSYNEQFF
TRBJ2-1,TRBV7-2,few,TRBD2,TGTGCCAGCAGCGAGACTAGCGGGGACCACAATGAGCAGTTCTTC,CASSETSGDHNEQFF
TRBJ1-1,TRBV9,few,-,TGTGCCAGCAGCCCCCCCCAGATTGAAGCTTTCTTT,CASSPPQIEAFF
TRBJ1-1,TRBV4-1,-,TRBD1,TGCGCCAGCAGCCAAAGACAGGGGGCACTGGGAACTGAAGCTTTCTTT,CASSQRQGALGTEAFF
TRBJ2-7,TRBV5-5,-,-,TGTGCCAGCAGCTCCTATTCCGTCAGGGCTTCCTACGAGCAGTACTTC,CASSSYSVRASYEQYF
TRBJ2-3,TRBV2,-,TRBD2,TGTGCCAGCAGTGAGACGGGGGAGGGATTAGCTGGGACGCAGTATTTT,CASSETGEGLAGTQYF
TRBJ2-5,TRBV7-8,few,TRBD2,TGTGCCAGCACCCTTATCGGGACTAGCGGGGGGGCGGGTGAGACCCAGTACTTC,CASTLIGTSGGAGETQYF
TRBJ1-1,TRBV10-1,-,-,TGCGCCAGCAGTGAGTCGGGTCGGGGGACTGAAGCTTTCTTT,CASSESGRGTEAFF
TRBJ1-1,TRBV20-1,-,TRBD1,TGCAGTGCCTCAGGAACAGGGGCTAGTTTCTTT,CSASGTGASFF
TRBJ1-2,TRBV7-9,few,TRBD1,TGTGCCAGCAGGGTGACAGGGCCCTCTTCCCTCTTCTATGGCTACACCTTC,CASRVTGPSSLFYGYTF
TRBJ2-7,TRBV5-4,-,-,TGTGCCAGCAGCACGAGCCGGGACACCAGCTCCTACGAGCAGTACTTC,CASSTSRDTSSYEQYF
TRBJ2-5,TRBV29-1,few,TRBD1,TGCAGCGCCCGACAGGGGGTCCTGCAGGGAGAGACCCAGTACTTC,CSARQGVLQGETQYF
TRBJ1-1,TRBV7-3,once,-,TGTGCCAGCAGCTTCGGTGAATGGACTGAAGCTTTCTTT,CASSFGEWTEAFF
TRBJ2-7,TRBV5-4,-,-,TGTGCCAGCAGCTTTGGGACTTCGCCCTACGAGCAGTACTTC,CASSFGTSPYEQYF
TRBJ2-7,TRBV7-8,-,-,TGTGCCAGCAGCTTAGGACAGCGGGCCTACGAGCAGTACTTC,CASSLGQRAYEQYF
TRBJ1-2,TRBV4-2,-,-,TGTGCCAGCAGCCAAGCCCTCTCGAGGGCAGGTACATCATATGGCTACACCTTC,CASSQALSRAGTSYGYTF
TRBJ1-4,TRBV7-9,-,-,TGTGCCAGCAGTCCAGGCGATAGTAATGAAAAACTGTTTTTT,CASSPGDSNEKLFF
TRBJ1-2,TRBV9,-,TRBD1,TGTGCCAGCAGCGTCGGGACAGGGAGTTTCTATGGCTACACCTTC,CASSVGTGSFYGYTF
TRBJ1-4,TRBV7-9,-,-,TGTGCCAGCAGCTTAGTGTCAGGGCTAGATGAAAAACTGTTTTTT,CASSLVSGLDEKLFF
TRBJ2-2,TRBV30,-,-,TGTGCCTGGAGTATGGGGGCGCCCGGGGAGCTGTTTTTT,CAWSMGAPGELFF
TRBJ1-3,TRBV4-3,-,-,TGCGCCAGCAGCCGCGACTTCGTCTCTGGAAACACCATATATTTT,CASSRDFVSGNTIYF
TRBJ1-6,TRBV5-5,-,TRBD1,TGTGCCAGCAGCTTGGCAGGGGGACCGAATAATAATTCACCCCTCCACTTT,CASSLAGGPNNNSPLHF
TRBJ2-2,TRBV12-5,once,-,TGTGCTAGTGGTTTGGTACTTGGTCCTACGAACACCGGGGAGCTGTTTTTT,CASGLVLGPTNTGELFF
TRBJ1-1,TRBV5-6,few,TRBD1,TGTGCCAGCAGCTTTGGGATGGACAGGGCGGAAGCTTTCTTT,CASSFGMDRAEAFF
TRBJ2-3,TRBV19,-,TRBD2,TGTGCCAGTAGTAGGGCTAGCGGGGGGGCAACAGATACGCAGTATTTT,CASSRASGGATDTQYF
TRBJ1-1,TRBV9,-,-,TGTGCCAGCAGCGTAGAGGCGGTTATGAACACTGAAGCTTTCTTT,CASSVEAVMNTEAFF
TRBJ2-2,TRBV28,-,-,TGTGCCAGCAGTCCACAGAGCACCGGGGAGCTGTTTTTT,CASSPQSTGELFF
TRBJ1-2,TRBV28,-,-,TGTGCCAGCAGTCTCCGTCCTAACTATGGCTACACCTTC,CASSLRPNYGYTF
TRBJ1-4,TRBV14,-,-,TGTGCCAGCAGCCCGGAACGGGCGGCGGCTGGAGGTGAAAAACTGTTTTTT,CASSPERAAAGGEKLFF